One and the same sample provided the 18 T cell receptor beta chains below, sequenced in a study of cytomegalovirus exposure and HLA in healthy donors. PCR amplification relied on 60 Vbeta primers (plus 13 Jbeta primers). Assay used: immunoSEQ multiplex PCR; TCRdb lists only in-frame clones, some missing. The sample shows 200,000 or so clones, approximately 80% of them seen only once. The specimen was PBMCs. Receptor source: a boy between 2 and 10 years old in good health and CMV-seronegative.

The chain uses TRBV5-4 and TRBJ2-1, with 9 bases identical to TRBD2. Germline loops: CDR1 SGHNT, CDR2 YYREEE (reference sequence). The ends lost 4 bases at V and 8 bases at J; junction bases unmatched: 7. The CDR3 covers 14 residues. CDR3 in amino acids: CASSRRGGLDEQFF. The CDR3 nucleotides read TGTGCCAGCAGCCGGCGGGGGGGCCTGGATGAGCAGTTCTTC. Looking up the rest from reference TRBV5-4 and TRBJ2-1 gives the full variable domain: ETGVTQSPTHLIKTRGQQVTLRCSSQSGHNTVSWYQQALGQGPQFIFQYYREEENGRGNFPPRFSGLQFPNYSSELNVNALELDDSALYLCASSRRGGLDEQFFGPGTRLTVL.

Remarks on this clone: Other DNA variants within this sample encode the same CDR3. The chain is built from TRBV19 and TRBJ1-5; tentative D call: TRBD1 (5 bases). The germline gives CDR1 LNHDA, CDR2 SQIVND (reference sequence). The CDR3 loop spans 16 amino acids. Trimming shortened V by 4 bases and J by 6 bases, and 19 bases separated the two germline ends. CDR3 residues: CASSKTSDNLGQPQHF. In DNA form, the CDR3 reads TGTGCCAGTAGTAAAACCTCGGACAATCTAGGTCAGCCCCAGCATTTT.

The CDR3 DNA follows: TGTGCCAGCAGACAGGGGGCAGCTCAGCCCCAGCATTTT. Translated, it gives CASRQGAAQPQHF. V usage is TRBV6-5 and J usage is TRBJ1-5; 9 bases map to TRBD1. V lost 6 bases, J lost 6 bases, and 3 bases stayed unmatched. There are 13 residues in the CDR3. CDR1 is MNHEY and CDR2 is SVGAGI in the germline V gene.

This chain uses TRBV5-4 with TRBJ1-2; 8 bases map to TRBD1. Per germline, CDR1 SGHNT and CDR2 YYREEE (reference sequence). V lost 4 bases to trimming and J lost 8 bases; unmatched junction nucleotides: 10. CDR3 length: 14 residues. CDR3 DNA: TGTGCCAGCAGCCTCTATCAGGACAGGGTCGGCTACACCTTC. This sequence encodes CASSLYQDRVGYTF.

This clone was counted only a few times. This chain links TRBV6-5 with TRBJ1-2, with 9 bases lining up with TRBD1. Germline assignment: CDR1 MNHEY and CDR2 SVGAGI. CDR3 size: 15 residues. Trimming at V came to 5 bases and at J to 8 bases, leaving 12 bases not matched to a gene. The chain's CDR3 is CASSPDRDRVGGYTF. The CDR3 DNA reads TGTGCCAGCAGTCCCGACCGGGACAGGGTTGGGGGCTACACCTTC.

The V gene is TRBV7-6, the J gene TRBJ2-1; tentatively, D is TRBD1 (5 bases). Germline V gene data show CDR1 as SGHVS and CDR2 as FNYEAQ. The CDR3 covers 14 residues. Trimming took 6 bases from V and 8 from J, leaving 17 bases between them. The CDR3 is CASSSPGMKDEQFF. In nucleotides, the CDR3 is TGTGCCAGCAGTTCGCCAGGGATGAAGGATGAGCAGTTCTTC.

The sample holds one count of this clone. CDR3 sequence: CASSLQYNSPLHF. The CDR3 bases are TGTGCCAGCAGCTTACAGTATAATTCACCCCTCCACTTT. The chain uses TRBV11-3 and TRBJ1-6; D gene ambiguous. CDR1 is SGHNT and CDR2 is YENEEA in the germline V gene. The CDR3 extends over 13 amino acids. Trimming removed 2 bases from V and 4 bases from J, with 3 bases in between.

This clone has a single count. The V call is TRBV6-5, the J call TRBJ2-7; 9 bases are a match to TRBD2. This CDR3 has 13 amino acids. V trimming: 6 bases; J trimming: 5 bases; junction bases outside the gene matches: 5. Germline V gene data show CDR1 as MNHEY and CDR2 as SVGAGI. The CDR3 region is CASRGKREDEQYF. DNA of the CDR3: TGTGCCAGCAGGGGGAAGCGGGAGGACGAGCAGTACTTC.

This sequence joins TRBV6-5 and TRBJ1-4, with D possibly being TRBD1 (5 bases). Deletions cut 6 bases from V and 0 bases from J, with 8 bases between. There are 14 residues in the CDR3. Looked up from germline, CDR1 is MNHEY and CDR2 is SVGAGI. Here the CDR3 reads CASRGRATNEKLFF. The CDR3, as DNA: TGTGCCAGCAGGGGGCGTGCAACTAATGAAAAACTGTTTTTT.

The chain employs TRBV5-1 and TRBJ2-7, with unresolved D. V lost 4 bases to trimming and J lost 7 bases, with 18 bases between them. The germline V gene encodes CDR1 SGHRS and CDR2 YFSETQ. The CDR3 has 14 amino acids. The CDR3 region has the DNA TGCGCCAGCAGCCATGACATGCCCCCTGGGGAGCAGTACTTC. This translates into CASSHDMPPGEQYF.

V is TRBV4-1 and J is TRBJ2-1; weak D call: TRBD1 (5 bases). The germline CDR1 and CDR2 sequences are MGHRA and YSYEKL. The CDR3 sequence is 16 residues long. Trimming shortened V by 1 base and J by 2 bases, and 12 bases separated the two germline ends. As DNA, the CDR3 is TGCGCCAGCAGCCAAGTACCAGGGCCCACCTACAATGAGCAGTTCTTC. Its protein is CASSQVPGPTYNEQFF.

The chain joins TRBV30 to TRBJ2-3, with D hard to call. The germline CDR1 and CDR2 sequences are GTSNPN and SVGIG (reference sequence). The CDR3 has 12 residues. V was trimmed by 1 base and J by 7 bases, leaving 9 bases between them. In DNA form, the CDR3 reads TGTGCCTGGAGTGGGGCGTGGAATACGCAGTATTTT. Translated, it gives CAWSGAWNTQYF.

This clone has only a few counts. The genes are TRBV9 and TRBJ1-5; D is perhaps TRBD1 (6 bases). The CDR3 loop spans 13 amino acids. The V end lost 4 bases, the J end lost 6 bases, and 11 bases lay between the germline ends. Germline V CDR1 and CDR2: SGDLS, YYNGEE. The DNA of the CDR3 is TGTGCCAGCAGCCAAGGGGACACTCAGCCCCAGCATTTT. Protein: CASSQGDTQPQHF.

The V and J genes are TRBV19 and TRBJ2-3; TRBD2 matches at 7 bases. V dropped 0 bases and J dropped 0; count of bases not matched to a gene: 6. This CDR3 comprises 17 residues. Per the germline V gene, CDR1 is LNHDA and CDR2 is SQIVND (reference sequence). CDR3 in amino acids: CASSIDWGGSSTDTQYF. The CDR3 nucleotides are TGTGCCAGTAGTATAGATTGGGGGGGTAGTAGCACAGATACGCAGTATTTT.

This chain links TRBV29-1 with TRBJ2-5; 12 bases agree with TRBD2. The CDR3 extends over 17 amino acids. The germline gives CDR1 SQVTM, CDR2 ANQGSEA. V was pared by 0 bases and J by 5 bases, with 10 bases of the junction left unmatched. The CDR3 sequence is CSVEDPLAGGPRETQYF. The CDR3 nucleotides read TGCAGCGTTGAAGATCCCCTAGCGGGGGGGCCACGGGAGACCCAGTACTTC. The whole variable domain, filled in from reference TRBV29-1 and TRBJ2-5, reads SAVISQKPSRDICQRGTSLTIQCQVDSQVTMMFWYRQQPGQSLTLIATANQGSEATYESGFVIDKFPISRPNLTFSTLTVSNMSPEDSSIYLCSVEDPLAGGPRETQYFGPGTRLLVL.

J is TRBJ2-3 and V is TRBV5-1, with TRBD2 identical over 11 bases. This CDR3 has 16 amino acids. From germline, CDR1 is SGHRS and CDR2 YFSETQ. V trimming: 4 bases; J trimming: 5 bases; junction bases outside the gene matches: 9. For the CDR3, the DNA is TGCGCCAGCAGCACCCTAGCGGGGGGCCGGGGAGATACGCAGTATTTT. It translates to CASSTLAGGRGDTQYF.

This chain connects TRBV12-5 to TRBJ2-1; 7 nucleotides agree with TRBD1. The V and J ends lost 0 bases and 16 bases, in that order; junction bases with no gene match: 9. CDR3 length: 13 residues. Germline CDR1 is LGHNT and CDR2 is FRNRAP. Here the CDR3 reads CASGLVPGTVTFF. In nucleotides, the CDR3 is TGTGCTAGTGGTTTGGTACCCGGGACAGTGACATTCTTC.

CDR3 in amino acids: CASSPESSYEQYF. The CDR3 coding sequence is TGTGCCAGCAGCCCCGAGAGCTCCTACGAGCAGTACTTC. V usage is TRBV7-2 and J usage is TRBJ2-7; D gene ambiguous. Germline loops: CDR1 SGHTA, CDR2 FQGNSA. The CDR3 is 13 amino acids. The V and J ends lost 5 bases and 0 bases respectively, with 8 bases between them. The complete variable domain, with remaining parts taken from reference TRBV7-2 and TRBJ2-7, reads GAGVSQSPSNKVTEKGKDVELRCDPISGHTALYWYRQSLGQGLEFLIYFQGNSAPDKSGLPSDRFSAERTGGSVSTLTIQRTQQEDSAVYLCASSPESSYEQYFGPGTRLTVT.